This entry concerns a single TCR beta chain. Germline loops: CDR1 SNHLY, CDR2 FYNNEI. V was shortened by 6 bases and J by 3 bases, with 8 bases between the two germline ends. The CDR3 sequence is 12 residues long. These data belong to a study of T cell responses to AZD1222 COVID-19 vaccine. The repertoire was sequenced with immunoSEQ multiplex PCR; TCRdb's copy has only in-frame clones and lacks some. This table has roughly 80,000 clones, around nine tenths appearing once. Sample: peripheral blood, taken 28 days after the second AZD1222 dose. This chain connects TRBV2 to TRBJ1-2, with no clear D. The receptor comes from an adult who received the AZD1222 COVID-19 vaccine. The CDR3 nucleotides read TGTGCCAGCAGGGATTTCGACTATGGCTACACCTTC. The encoded protein is CASRDFDYGYTF.